The 28 T cell receptor beta chains reported below all come from one sample, sequenced in a study of radiotherapy plus CTLA-4 blockade in lung cancer. The method was immunoSEQ multiplex PCR; TCRdb's version includes in-frame clones alone and lacks a portion of them. The sample includes roughly 53,000 clones, around 85% of them seen just once. The sample was peripheral blood, taken from a patient treated with radiotherapy plus ipilimumab. The receptor source for this set is a human donor with non-small cell lung cancer who had a partial response to radiotherapy plus ipilimumab.

This rearrangement joins TRBV5-6 to TRBJ1-2; D not resolved. Germline loops: CDR1 SGHDT, CDR2 YYEEEE. The V end was cut by 0 bases, the J end by 0 bases, with 9 bases between. The CDR3 totals 15 residues. CDR3 sequence: CASSLGVLSNYGYTF. The CDR3, as DNA: TGTGCCAGCAGCTTGGGAGTCTTATCTAACTATGGCTACACCTTC.

The chain carries TRBV27 and TRBJ1-5, with 9 nucleotides matching TRBD1. Trimming took 6 bases from V and 4 from J; bases not matched to a gene: 7. Looked up from germline, CDR1 is MNHEY and CDR2 is SMNVEV (reference sequence). CDR3 length: 15 amino acids. CDR3 loop: CASRAGTGRNQPQHF. The DNA for the CDR3 is TGTGCCAGCAGAGCAGGGACAGGGAGGAATCAGCCCCAGCATTTT.

The CDR3 nucleotides read TGTGCCAGTACTCTCTCTGGGCCCGGCTATGGCTACACCTTC. As protein: CASTLSGPGYGYTF. V is TRBV19 and J is TRBJ1-2; D uncertain. V lost 7 bases and J lost 4, with 16 bases in between. The CDR3 loop spans 14 amino acids. Germline V gives CDR1 LNHDA, CDR2 SQIVND (reference sequence).

The chain links TRBV19 to TRBJ1-5, with D perhaps TRBD1 (6 bases). V lost 7 bases, J lost 6 bases, and 10 bases lay in between. The V gene's germline CDR1 is LNHDA and CDR2 SQIVND (reference sequence). This CDR3 spans 12 amino acids. The CDR3 bases are TGTGCCAGTAACACAGGGTTTCAGCCCCAGCATTTT. It yields the protein CASNTGFQPQHF.

The sample holds many counts of this clone. This CDR3 is CSVEDRQVGGYEQYF. The DNA of the CDR3 is TGCAGCGTTGAAGATCGGCAGGTCGGGGGCTACGAGCAGTACTTC. The chain carries TRBV29-1 and TRBJ2-7; a possible D gene is TRBD2 (6 bases). From germline, CDR1 is SQVTM and CDR2 ANQGSEA. The ends were cut back, 0 bases at V and 3 bases at J, with 15 bases in the middle. This CDR3 region has 15 residues.

The CDR3 loop is CASSEISGNTIYF. The CDR3 nucleotides read TGTGCCAGCAGTGAAATATCTGGAAACACCATATATTTT. The chain carries TRBV6-1 and TRBJ1-3; D remains unclear. The V gene's germline CDR1 is MNHNS and CDR2 SASEGT. V gave up 2 bases and J gave up 1 base, with 3 bases separating them. The CDR3 consists of 13 residues.

This chain uses TRBV6-1 with TRBJ2-7; 7 positions match TRBD1. Germline V gene lookup returns CDR1 MNHNS and CDR2 SASEGT. The CDR3 is 13 residues long. The V and J ends lost 7 bases and 4 bases, in that order; junction bases with no gene match: 7. The CDR3 nucleotides are TGTGCCAGCACCCGACAGGGTGGGTACGAGCAGTACTTC. This gives the protein CASTRQGGYEQYF.

V usage is TRBV6-6 and J usage is TRBJ1-4; D ambiguous. CDR3 size: 11 residues. V lost 9 bases and J 8 bases, leaving 10 bases between the germline ends. The germline CDR1 and CDR2 sequences are MNHNY and SVGAGI (reference sequence). This chain's CDR3 is CASASGEKLFF. CDR3 DNA: TGTGCCAGTGCCTCGGGGGAAAAACTGTTTTTT.

The table lists this clone with a few counts. The J gene is TRBJ2-3, the V gene TRBV6-4, with 8 bases identical to TRBD2. The CDR3 is made up of 16 amino acids. The germline CDR1 and CDR2 sequences are MRHNA and SNTAGT. V shed 0 bases, J shed 4 bases, and the junction held 6 bases outside the gene matches. CDR3 residues: CASSDSPGGPPDTQYF. The CDR3 DNA reads TGTGCCAGCAGTGACTCTCCGGGGGGGCCCCCAGATACGCAGTATTTT.

V usage is TRBV4-3 and J usage is TRBJ2-2; D is undetermined. Trimming removed 0 bases from V and 6 bases from J, with 11 bases in between. CDR3 length equals 15 residues. The germline gives CDR1 LGHNA, CDR2 YSLEER. The CDR3 is CASSQDPVSAGELFF. The CDR3 nucleotides read TGCGCCAGCAGCCAAGATCCGGTGAGCGCCGGGGAGCTGTTTTTT.

This chain links TRBV6-5 with TRBJ1-1; 8 bases map to TRBD1. The junction had 7 bases not matched to a gene; V was cut back by 6 bases and J by 10 bases. The CDR3 totals 12 residues. Germline CDR1 reads MNHEY; CDR2 reads SVGAGI. The CDR3 DNA reads TGTGCCAGCAGCAGACAGGGGATGATAGCTTTCTTT. Translation gives CASSRQGMIAFF.

This clone showed up just a few times. The chain carries TRBV19 and TRBJ1-1, with a tentative D call TRBD1 (6 bases). The CDR3 length is 13 residues. The germline V gene encodes CDR1 LNHDA and CDR2 SQIVND (reference sequence). Trimming took 4 bases from V and 6 from J, leaving 12 bases between them. The CDR3 region is CASSTTGRAEAFF. The CDR3 DNA reads as TGTGCCAGTAGTACTACAGGGAGAGCTGAAGCTTTCTTT.

This chain links TRBV6-5 with TRBJ1-2; maybe TRBD1 (6 bases). With 6 bases removed from V and 4 bases from J, the gap between germline ends came to 12 bases. Per the germline V gene, CDR1 is MNHEY and CDR2 is SVGAGI. This CDR3 contains 13 residues. As DNA, the CDR3 is TGTGCCAGCAGCAACGGGGGGCTCTATGGCTACACCTTC. As protein: CASSNGGLYGYTF.

The V call is TRBV28, the J call TRBJ2-7; maybe TRBD1 (5 bases). The CDR3 has 13 amino acids. Germline V gene lookup returns CDR1 MDHEN and CDR2 SYDVKM. The ends were cut back, 3 bases at V and 4 bases at J, with 10 bases in the middle. CDR3 bases: TGTGCCAGCAGTTTTTCAGGGAATTACGAGCAGTACTTC. This encodes CASSFSGNYEQYF.

This clone was counted once. The CDR3 nucleotides are TGTGCCAGCAGAACCGGACTAGCGGGGGCCCGCGGGGCCTACGAGCAGTACTTC. Translating it yields CASRTGLAGARGAYEQYF. This sequence joins TRBV2 and TRBJ2-7; 13 nucleotides align to TRBD2. Germline trimming cut 6 bases from V and 2 bases from J; bases unmatched to any gene: 13. CDR3 length: 18 residues. The germline gives CDR1 SNHLY, CDR2 FYNNEI.

This clone showed up just once. The V gene is TRBV7-2, the J gene TRBJ2-5; 8 bases map to TRBD2. The CDR3 spans 14 residues. Germline trimming cut 5 bases from V and 4 bases from J; bases unmatched to any gene: 6. Germline V gene sequence: CDR1 SGHTA, CDR2 FQGNSA. CDR3 in DNA: TGTGCCAGCAGCGCCCGGGGGGGCCTAGAGACCCAGTACTTC. Protein product: CASSARGGLETQYF.

This rearrangement joins TRBV19 to TRBJ1-5; D is possibly TRBD1 (6 bases). CDR1 is LNHDA and CDR2 is SQIVND in the germline V gene (reference sequence). V lost 3 bases to trimming and J lost 6 bases, with 15 bases between them. This CDR3 is built from 15 residues. CDR3 residues: CASSMVRGITQPQHF. The CDR3 region has the DNA TGTGCCAGTAGTATGGTCAGGGGAATCACTCAGCCCCAGCATTTT.

The chain is built from TRBV10-3 and TRBJ2-5; D perhaps matches TRBD1 (7 bases). In germline, CDR1 is ENHRY, CDR2 SYGVKD. This CDR3 region has 12 residues. V was cut by 6 bases and J by 4 bases, with 9 bases left in between. The CDR3 DNA reads as TGTGCCATCAGCCAGGGGGGAGAGACCCAGTACTTC. Its translation is CAISQGGETQYF.

CDR3 residues: CASSVGGGRQETQYF. The CDR3 DNA follows: TGTGCCAGCAGCGTAGGGGGGGGGCGGCAAGAGACCCAGTACTTC. This chain uses TRBV9 with TRBJ2-5; a possible D gene is TRBD2 (7 bases). Germline V gives CDR1 SGDLS, CDR2 YYNGEE. CDR3 size: 15 residues. V lost 0 bases to trimming and J lost 2 bases, with 11 bases between them.

V usage is TRBV5-4 and J usage is TRBJ1-2; 9 bases are a match to TRBD1. The CDR3 covers 15 residues. The V and J ends lost 2 bases and 3 bases, in that order; junction bases with no gene match: 5. The germline V gene encodes CDR1 SGHNT and CDR2 YYREEE (reference sequence). Here the CDR3 reads CASSLGTGLYYGYTF. DNA for the CDR3: TGTGCCAGCAGCTTAGGGACAGGGTTATACTATGGCTACACCTTC. The full variable domain, in which reference TRBV5-4 and TRBJ1-2 provide the parts outside the CDR3, is ETGVTQSPTHLIKTRGQQVTLRCSSQSGHNTVSWYQQALGQGPQFIFQYYREEENGRGNFPPRFSGLQFPNYSSELNVNALELDDSALYLCASSLGTGLYYGYTFGSGTRLTVV.

The sample holds a few counts of this clone. This chain joins TRBV19 and TRBJ1-6; D remains unclear. Germline V CDR1 and CDR2: LNHDA, SQIVND (reference sequence). The CDR3 is made up of 15 amino acids. Trimming pared 5 bases from V and 7 bases from J, leaving 15 bases between. DNA of the CDR3: TGTGCCAGTAGTTTACAGATACTCTCGAATTCACCCCTCCACTTT. Amino acid sequence: CASSLQILSNSPLHF.

This clone was picked up one time. The chain links TRBV19 to TRBJ1-5, with 10 bases identical to TRBD1. The V gene end was trimmed by 3 bases and the J gene end by 5 bases; junction bases not matched to a gene: 7. The CDR3 is 16 amino acids. From germline, CDR1 is LNHDA and CDR2 SQIVND (reference sequence). The CDR3 reads CASSMRGGTGDQPQHF. The CDR3 DNA reads as TGTGCCAGTAGTATGAGGGGAGGGACAGGGGATCAGCCCCAGCATTTT.

The rearrangement uses TRBV5-1 and TRBJ2-2; 9 nucleotides line up with TRBD2. The CDR3 runs 18 residues. V trimming: 0 bases; J trimming: 0 bases; junction bases outside the gene matches: 6. Germline CDR1 is SGHRS and CDR2 is YFSETQ. CDR3 amino acids: CASSLEASGVTNTGELFF. The CDR3 nucleotides are TGCGCCAGCAGCTTGGAGGCTAGCGGGGTGACGAACACCGGGGAGCTGTTTTTT.

The rearrangement links TRBV11-2 to TRBJ2-3, with 8 bases matching TRBD2. The CDR3 covers 16 residues. The germline gives CDR1 SGHAT, CDR2 FQNNGV. Trimming removed 4 bases from V and 3 bases from J; junction bases left unmatched: 9. CDR3 in DNA: TGTGCCAGCAGCTCCCTCCGGGCGGGGGGAACAGATACGCAGTATTTT. Its protein is CASSSLRAGGTDTQYF.

The chain recombines TRBV11-3 with TRBJ1-3; no definite D call. The CDR3 loop spans 14 amino acids. From germline, CDR1 is SGHNT and CDR2 YENEEA. The V end was cut by 0 bases, the J end by 3 bases, with 6 bases between. This CDR3 is CASSLESFGNTIYF. CDR3 coding DNA: TGTGCCAGCAGCTTAGAGAGTTTTGGAAACACCATATATTTT. Full variable domain (missing parts from reference TRBV11-3 and TRBJ1-3): EAGVVQSPRYKIIEKKQPVAFWCNPISGHNTLYWYLQNLGQGPELLIRYENEEAVDDSQLPKDRFSAERLKGVDSTLKIQPAELGDSAVYLCASSLESFGNTIYFGEGSWLTVV.

This chain connects TRBV7-2 to TRBJ1-3; TRBD1 aligns across 8 bases. There are 15 residues in the CDR3. Germline lookup yields CDR1 SGHTA and CDR2 FQGNSA. V lost 5 bases to trimming and J lost 3 bases; unmatched junction nucleotides: 6. The CDR3 sequence is CASSNDRGFGNTIYF. For the CDR3, the DNA is TGTGCCAGCAGCAACGACAGGGGCTTTGGAAACACCATATATTTT.

The chain has TRBV10-3 and TRBJ1-2, with D unresolved. The ends were cut back, 3 bases at V and 6 bases at J, with 14 bases in the middle. This CDR3 is 14 amino acids long. Germline V CDR1 and CDR2: ENHRY, SYGVKD. The CDR3 bases are TGTGCCATCAGTGAAATTTTAGAACGCAATGGCTACACCTTC. Encoded protein: CAISEILERNGYTF.

The chain recombines TRBV13 with TRBJ2-1; 8 bases align to TRBD2. In germline, CDR1 is PRHDT, CDR2 FYEKMQ (reference sequence). The CDR3 covers 14 residues. V was pared by 1 base and J by 8 bases, with 4 bases of the junction left unmatched. Here the CDR3 reads CASSLAGGPDEQFF. CDR3 coding DNA: TGTGCCAGCAGCTTAGCGGGGGGGCCAGATGAGCAGTTCTTC. Complete variable domain (other parts from reference TRBV13 and TRBJ2-1): AAGVIQSPRHLIKEKRETATLKCYPIPRHDTVYWYQQGPGQDPQFLISFYEKMQSDKGSIPDRFSAQQFSDYHSELNMSSLELGDSALYFCASSLAGGPDEQFFGPGTRLTVL.